This record concerns one T cell receptor (beta chain) sequence. The antigen remains unidentified. The data are from a study of T cells after posttransplantation cyclophosphamide. Broader study findings: TRB overlap between skin or GI tissue T cells and blood was limited. Recipient CMV seropositivity and CMV reactivation strongly tracked TRB clonality.

The naive gate required viable CD3+CD4+ or CD3+CD8+ cells with CCR7+CD45RA+CD45RO-CD95-CD27+CD28+ phenotype. On the day of bone marrow donation, the related graft donor provided peripheral blood. V was pared by 4 bases and J by 1 base, with 14 bases between. Germline CDR1 LNHDA, CDR2 SQIVND (reference sequence). The CDR3 has 15 amino acids. Generated by immunoSEQ multiplex PCR, the TCRdb table keeps only in-frame clones and is missing some. This table has about 31,000 clones, 75% to 95% appearing once. V and J are TRBV19 and TRBJ2-7; D not certain. Sequencing was performed on naive CD4+ T cells sorted from PBMCs. The source is a woman aged 55-69 years in good health, CMV-negative, and a related stem cell transplant donor. The CDR3 sequence: CASSTPRSSSYEQYF. Written as DNA, the CDR3 is TGTGCCAGTAGTACCCCCCGTTCCTCGTCCTACGAGCAGTACTTC.